Listed below are T cell receptor beta chains from one sample, sequenced in a study of T cell repertoires in cytomegalovirus infection. TCRdb redid the calling of the reads with MiXCR, one entry per CDR3 protein. Of 500,000 or so distinct CDR3 sequences listed, approximately 17% are singletons. The sequenced sample was CD8+ T cells from PBMCs. The receptors originated from a human donor in good health (CMV status not recorded). Some clones in this sample may be carry-over from other donors' samples. Both conserved end residues are part of each CDR3. D genes are given only for firm matches. A clone size is listed for some rows: how often the clone was seen (once, few, many), or a class if it is expanded.

>-|TRBD2|TRBV2|TRBJ2-5
CASSEREWPRETQYF
TGTGCCAGCAGTGAGCGGGAGTGGCCTAGAGAGACCCAGTACTTC
>few|TRBD1|TRBV28|TRBJ2-3
CASSFTSGTGRTDTQYF
TGTGCCAGCAGTTTTACATCCGGGACAGGGCGCACAGATACGCAGTATTTT
>few|TRBD1|TRBV25-1|TRBJ2-7
CASSDPGTGDFYEQYF
TGTGCCAGCAGTGACCCCGGGACAGGGGACTTCTACGAGCAGTACTTC
>many|-|TRBV27|TRBJ1-1
CASSSRTLNTEAFF
TGTGCCAGCAGTTCACGGACTCTGAACACTGAAGCTTTCTTT
>many|-|TRBV12-3/TRBV12-4|TRBJ1-1
CASSAGTTEAFF
TGTGCCAGCAGCGCAGGGACAACCGAAGCTTTCTTT
>many|-|TRBV11-2|TRBJ2-1
CASSFQGHNEQFF
TGTGCCAGCAGCTTTCAGGGGCACAATGAGCAGTTCTTC
>-|-|TRBV5-5|TRBJ1-5
CASSLKRGTPDSNQPQHF
TGTGCCAGCAGCTTGAAACGAGGGACGCCCGATAGCAATCAGCCCCAGCATTTT
>many|TRBD1|TRBV29-1|TRBJ1-2
CSVIPSGGPGYTF
TGCAGCGTCATCCCCTCAGGGGGGCCCGGCTACACCTTC
>few|-|TRBV28|TRBJ2-1
CASSLNLVSHNEQFF
TGTGCCAGCAGTTTAAATTTAGTCAGCCACAATGAGCAGTTCTTC
>many|-|TRBV14|TRBJ2-1
CASWEIYNEQFF
TGTGCCAGCTGGGAGATATACAATGAGCAGTTCTTC
>-|-|TRBV12-3/TRBV12-4|TRBJ2-1
CASSLDLGGGTVSYNEQFF
TGTGCCAGCAGTTTAGACTTAGGGGGCGGGACAGTCTCCTACAATGAGCAGTTCTTC
>many|TRBD2|TRBV5-4|TRBJ2-2
CASSLGTSGGARTGELFF
TGTGCCAGCAGCTTAGGGACTAGCGGGGGGGCTCGAACCGGGGAGCTGTTTTTT
>few|TRBD2|TRBV28|TRBJ2-7
CASSGQREGDYEQYF
TGTGCCAGCAGTGGTCAGCGGGAGGGCGACTACGAGCAGTACTTC
>few|-|TRBV6-2/TRBV6-3|TRBJ2-4
CASSTPPGLEVAKNIQYF
TGTGCCAGCAGTACCCCACCGGGGTTGGAGGTTGCCAAAAACATTCAGTACTTC
>many|-|TRBV7-4|TRBJ2-2
CASSNTLQNTGELFF
TGTGCCAGCAGCAATACTTTACAGAACACCGGGGAGCTGTTTTTT
>-|-|TRBV7-9|TRBJ1-2
CASSLKVHGYTF
TGTGCCAGCAGCTTAAAGGTGCATGGCTACACCTTC
>few|TRBD1|TRBV12-5|TRBJ1-1
CASGSRQGEAFF
TGTGCTAGTGGTTCGAGACAGGGAGAAGCTTTCTTT
>-|TRBD1|TRBV29-1|TRBJ2-7
CSVEGTGAGGAYEQYF
TGCAGCGTTGAAGGGACAGGGGCCGGTGGGGCCTACGAGCAGTACTTC
>once|-|TRBV27|TRBJ1-2
CASSNVRQDGYTF
TGTGCCAGCAGTAATGTACGACAGGATGGCTACACCTTC
>many|TRBD1|TRBV7-6|TRBJ1-2
CASSLGTGNYGYTF
TGTGCCAGCAGCTTAGGGACAGGGAACTATGGCTACACCTTC
>-|-|TRBV19|TRBJ2-4
CASSTGRAKNIQYF
TGTGCCAGTAGTACCGGGAGAGCCAAAAACATTCAGTACTTC
>-|TRBD2|TRBV19|TRBJ2-5
CASSIDLGLAAQETQYF
TGTGCCAGTAGTATAGATCTCGGACTAGCGGCCCAAGAGACCCAGTACTTC
>few|-|TRBV6-6|TRBJ2-7
CASSYLLTSYEQYF
TGTGCCAGCAGTTACTTACTAACGAGCTACGAGCAGTACTTC
>few|-|TRBV14|TRBJ1-1
CASSPGQRQAFF
TGTGCCAGCAGCCCCGGACAGCGTCAAGCTTTCTTT
>-|-|TRBV20-1|TRBJ2-1
CSAPGARRGEQFF
TGCAGTGCCCCCGGGGCTAGGAGGGGAGAGCAGTTCTTC
>-|-|TRBV19|TRBJ1-1
CASSIGQRSEAFF
TGTGCCAGTAGTATAGGGCAGAGATCTGAAGCTTTCTTT
>-|-|TRBV2|TRBJ2-7
CASSDRLDSSYEQYF
TGTGCCAGCAGCGATAGATTGGACAGTTCCTACGAGCAGTACTTC
>-|TRBD2|TRBV9|TRBJ2-5
CASSAPPLAGRETQYF
TGTGCCAGCAGCGCCCCCCCCCTAGCGGGACGTGAGACCCAGTACTTC
>many|-|TRBV7-3|TRBJ1-1
CASSLKRRGLNTEAFF
TGTGCCAGCAGCTTAAAAAGGAGGGGACTTAACACTGAAGCTTTCTTT
>few|TRBD2|TRBV6-2/TRBV6-3|TRBJ2-2
CASSVASGVYTGELFF
TGTGCCAGCAGTGTCGCTAGCGGGGTATACACCGGGGAGCTGTTTTTT
>many|-|TRBV6-5|TRBJ2-1
CASTPGLIYNEQFF
TGTGCCAGCACCCCGGGACTTATATACAATGAGCAGTTCTTC
>-|-|TRBV20-1|TRBJ2-5
CSGSEGLGETQYF
TGCAGTGGTAGCGAGGGTCTGGGAGAGACCCAGTACTTC
>-|-|TRBV6-1|TRBJ2-7
CASIAEDLAPVYEQYF
TGTGCCAGCATAGCGGAAGACCTAGCCCCCGTTTACGAGCAGTACTTC
>few|-|TRBV6-6|TRBJ2-3
CASSWDPQYITDTQYF
TGTGCCAGCAGTTGGGACCCCCAGTATATCACAGATACGCAGTATTTT
>-|-|TRBV27|TRBJ2-1
CASSPRTGHNEQFF
TGTGCCAGCAGCCCCCGCACTGGCCACAATGAGCAGTTCTTC
>-|TRBD2|TRBV15|TRBJ2-5
CATSTLAGPSQETQYF
TGTGCCACCAGCACCTTAGCGGGGCCCTCCCAAGAGACCCAGTACTTC
>-|-|TRBV7-2|TRBJ2-6
CASSLGVSGATVLTF
TGTGCCAGCAGCTTAGGGGTTTCTGGGGCCACCGTCCTGACTTTC
>many|-|TRBV27|TRBJ1-1
CASRIAVEAGNTEAFF
TGTGCCAGCAGAATAGCGGTTGAGGCGGGGAACACTGAAGCTTTCTTT
>many|-|TRBV2|TRBJ1-1
CARVDGGRLNTEAFF
TGTGCCAGGGTGGATGGCGGACGCCTGAACACTGAAGCTTTCTTT
>few|-|TRBV30|TRBJ2-2
CAWSVGAGELFF
TGTGCCTGGAGTGTAGGCGCCGGGGAGCTGTTTTTT
>many|-|TRBV7-2|TRBJ2-1
CASSLIVDEQFF
TGTGCCAGCAGCTTAATAGTAGATGAGCAGTTCTTC
>few|-|TRBV6-1|TRBJ2-7
CASSELAVISYEQYF
TGTGCCAGCAGTGAATTGGCGGTAATCTCCTACGAGCAGTACTTC
>few|-|TRBV18|TRBJ2-3
CASSTGDTDTQYF
TGTGCCAGCTCCACGGGGGACACAGATACGCAGTATTTT
>few|-|TRBV7-3|TRBJ2-4
CASSLTGGQSGPIQYF
TGTGCCAGCAGCTTAACGGGGGGCCAGTCGGGGCCGATTCAGTACTTC
>-|TRBD1|TRBV29-1|TRBJ1-3
CSYRQGLGNTIYF
TGCAGCTACCGACAGGGGCTTGGCAACACCATATATTTT
>-|TRBD1|TRBV27|TRBJ2-7
CASSPVGTVSYEQYF
TGTGCCAGCAGCCCTGTCGGGACAGTCTCCTACGAGCAGTACTTC
>many|TRBD1|TRBV7-9|TRBJ2-7
CASSTDRAYEQYF
TGTGCCAGCAGTACGGACAGGGCCTACGAGCAGTACTTC
>-|-|TRBV6-5|TRBJ1-2
CASSPEGSDYGYTF
TGTGCCAGCAGCCCCGAGGGGTCGGACTATGGCTACACCTTC
>few|-|TRBV28|TRBJ2-5
CASSLLLGYETQYF
TGTGCCAGCAGTTTACTCCTTGGGTACGAGACCCAGTACTTC
>many|-|TRBV7-9|TRBJ2-1
CASSLGTPPWDEQFF
TGTGCCAGCAGCTTAGGGACTCCCCCTTGGGATGAGCAGTTCTTC
>few|-|TRBV12-5|TRBJ2-7
CASGLVVGYEQYF
TGTGCTAGTGGTTTGGTAGTAGGCTACGAGCAGTACTTC
>-|-|TRBV19|TRBJ1-1
CASSPSSTGSDTEAFF
TGTGCCAGTAGTCCCTCATCCACAGGGAGTGACACTGAAGCTTTCTTT
>-|-|TRBV27|TRBJ2-5
CASSPTVTKETQYF
TGTGCCAGCTCCCCAACAGTGACTAAAGAGACCCAGTACTTC
>many|-|TRBV27|TRBJ2-7
CASSLSNERIYEQYF
TGTGCCAGCAGTTTATCGAATGAGCGAATCTACGAGCAGTACTTC
>few|TRBD1|TRBV6-5|TRBJ2-1
CASSQQGEEDEQFF
TGTGCCAGCAGTCAACAGGGGGAAGAGGATGAGCAGTTCTTC